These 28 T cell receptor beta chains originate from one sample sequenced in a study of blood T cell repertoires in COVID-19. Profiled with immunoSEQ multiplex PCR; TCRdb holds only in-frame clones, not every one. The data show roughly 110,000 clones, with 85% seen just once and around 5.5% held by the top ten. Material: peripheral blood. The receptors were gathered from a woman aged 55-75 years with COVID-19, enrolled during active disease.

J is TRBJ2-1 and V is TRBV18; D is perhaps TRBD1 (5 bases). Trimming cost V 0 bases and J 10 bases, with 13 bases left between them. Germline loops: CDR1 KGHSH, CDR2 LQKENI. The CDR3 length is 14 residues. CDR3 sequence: CASSPPEVWGEQFF. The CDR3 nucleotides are TGTGCCAGCTCACCACCCGAGGTGTGGGGCGAGCAGTTCTTC. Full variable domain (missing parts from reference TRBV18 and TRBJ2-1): NAGVMQNPRHLVRRRGQEARLRCSPMKGHSHVYWYRQLPEEGLKFMVYLQKENIIDESGMPKERFSAEFPKEGPSILRIQQVVRGDSAAYFCASSPPEVWGEQFFGPGTRLTVL.

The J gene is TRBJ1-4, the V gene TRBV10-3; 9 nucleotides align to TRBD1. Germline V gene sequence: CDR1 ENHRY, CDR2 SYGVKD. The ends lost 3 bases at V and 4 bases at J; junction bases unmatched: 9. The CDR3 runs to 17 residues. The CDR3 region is CAISDPVGQGYNEKLFF. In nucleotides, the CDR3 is TGTGCCATCAGTGATCCAGTGGGACAGGGCTATAATGAAAAACTGTTTTTT.

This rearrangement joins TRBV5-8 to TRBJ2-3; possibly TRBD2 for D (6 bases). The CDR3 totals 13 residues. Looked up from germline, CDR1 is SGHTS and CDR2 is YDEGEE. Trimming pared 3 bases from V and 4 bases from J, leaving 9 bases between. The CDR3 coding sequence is TGTGCCAGCAGCTCCTTAGCGGCAGATACGCAGTATTTT. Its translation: CASSSLAADTQYF.

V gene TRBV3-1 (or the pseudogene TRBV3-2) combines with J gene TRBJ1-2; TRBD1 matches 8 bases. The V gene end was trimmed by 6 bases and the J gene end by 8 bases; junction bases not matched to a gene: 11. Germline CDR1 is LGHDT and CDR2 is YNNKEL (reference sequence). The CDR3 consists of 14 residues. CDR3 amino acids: CASRHLRGLRGYTF. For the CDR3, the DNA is TGTGCCAGCAGACACCTCAGGGGGCTCAGAGGCTACACCTTC.

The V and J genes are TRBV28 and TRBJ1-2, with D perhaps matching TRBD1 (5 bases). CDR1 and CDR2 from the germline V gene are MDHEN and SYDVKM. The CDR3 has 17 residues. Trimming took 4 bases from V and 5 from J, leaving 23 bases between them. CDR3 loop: CASSSPSTGTTGYGYTF. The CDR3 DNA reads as TGTGCCAGCAGTTCACCATCTACCGGGACTACGGGATATGGCTACACCTTC.

This CDR3 reads CASISRTGSIHNEQFF. Here the CDR3 DNA reads TGTGCCAGCATTTCTAGGACAGGGAGTATCCACAATGAGCAGTTCTTC. The chain combines TRBV6-6 with TRBJ2-1; 8 nucleotides agree with TRBD1. Per germline, CDR1 MNHNY and CDR2 SVGAGI (reference sequence). Trimming took 7 bases from V and 5 from J; bases not matched to a gene: 13. This CDR3 is built from 16 residues.

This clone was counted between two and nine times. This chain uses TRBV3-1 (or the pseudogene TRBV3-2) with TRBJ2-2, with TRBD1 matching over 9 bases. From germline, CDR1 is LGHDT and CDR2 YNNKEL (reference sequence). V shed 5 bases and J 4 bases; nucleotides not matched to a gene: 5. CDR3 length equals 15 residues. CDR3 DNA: TGTGCCAGCAGCTTCGGGACAGGGTCCACCGGGGAGCTGTTTTTT. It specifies CASSFGTGSTGELFF.

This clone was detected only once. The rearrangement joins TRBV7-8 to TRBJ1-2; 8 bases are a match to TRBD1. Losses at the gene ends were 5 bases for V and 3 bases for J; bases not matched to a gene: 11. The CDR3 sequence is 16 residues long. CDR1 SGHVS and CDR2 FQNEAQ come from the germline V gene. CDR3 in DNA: TGTGCCAGCAGCCAGACCCTACCAGGGGGCGACTATGGCTACACCTTC. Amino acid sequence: CASSQTLPGGDYGYTF.

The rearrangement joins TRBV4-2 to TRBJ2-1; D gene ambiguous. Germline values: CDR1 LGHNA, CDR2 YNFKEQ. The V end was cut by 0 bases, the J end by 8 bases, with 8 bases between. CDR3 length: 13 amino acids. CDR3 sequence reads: CASSQDPEDEQFF. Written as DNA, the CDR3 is TGTGCCAGCAGCCAAGATCCAGAAGATGAGCAGTTCTTC.

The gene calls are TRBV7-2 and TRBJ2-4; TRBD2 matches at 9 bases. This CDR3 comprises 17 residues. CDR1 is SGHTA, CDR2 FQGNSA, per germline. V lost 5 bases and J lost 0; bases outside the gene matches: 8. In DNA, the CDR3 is TGTGCCAGCAGCCCTGAACTTAGCGGGGGAGCCAAAAACATTCAGTACTTC. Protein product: CASSPELSGGAKNIQYF.

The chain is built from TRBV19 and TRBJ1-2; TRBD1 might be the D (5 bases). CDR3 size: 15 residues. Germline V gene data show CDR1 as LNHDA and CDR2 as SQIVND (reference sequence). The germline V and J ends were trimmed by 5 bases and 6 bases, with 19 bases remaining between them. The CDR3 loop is CASSLQEPGVDGYTF. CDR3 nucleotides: TGTGCCAGTAGTTTACAGGAGCCTGGGGTGGATGGCTACACCTTC.

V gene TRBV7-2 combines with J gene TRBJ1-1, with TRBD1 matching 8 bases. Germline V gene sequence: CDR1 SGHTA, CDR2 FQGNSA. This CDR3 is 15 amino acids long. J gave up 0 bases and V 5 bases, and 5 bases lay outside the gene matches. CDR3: CASSLQTGVNTEAFF. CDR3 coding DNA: TGTGCCAGCAGCCTCCAGACAGGGGTGAACACTGAAGCTTTCTTT.

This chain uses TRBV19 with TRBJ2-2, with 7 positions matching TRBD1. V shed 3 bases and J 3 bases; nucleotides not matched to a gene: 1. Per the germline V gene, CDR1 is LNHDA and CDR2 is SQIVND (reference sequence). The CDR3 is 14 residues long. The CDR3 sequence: CASSMGTDTGELFF. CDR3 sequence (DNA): TGTGCCAGTAGTATGGGGACAGACACCGGGGAGCTGTTTTTT. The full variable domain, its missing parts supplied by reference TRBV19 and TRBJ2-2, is DGGITQSPKYLFRKEGQNVTLSCEQNLNHDAMYWYRQDPGQGLRLIYYSQIVNDFQKGDIAEGYSVSREKKESFPLTVTSAQKNPTAFYLCASSMGTDTGELFFGEGSRLTVL.

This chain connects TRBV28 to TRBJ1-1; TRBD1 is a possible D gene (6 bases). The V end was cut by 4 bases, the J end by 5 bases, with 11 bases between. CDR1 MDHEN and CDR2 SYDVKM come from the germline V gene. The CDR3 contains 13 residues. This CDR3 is CASSYTGRTEAFF. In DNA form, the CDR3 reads TGTGCCAGCAGTTACACAGGGCGGACTGAAGCTTTCTTT.

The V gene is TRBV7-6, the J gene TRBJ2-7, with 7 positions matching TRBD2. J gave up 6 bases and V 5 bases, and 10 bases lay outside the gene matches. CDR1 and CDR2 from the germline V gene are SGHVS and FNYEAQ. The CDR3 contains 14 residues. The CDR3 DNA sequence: TGTGCCAGCAGCCGGGACTATCATCAGGGCGAGCAGTACTTC. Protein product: CASSRDYHQGEQYF.

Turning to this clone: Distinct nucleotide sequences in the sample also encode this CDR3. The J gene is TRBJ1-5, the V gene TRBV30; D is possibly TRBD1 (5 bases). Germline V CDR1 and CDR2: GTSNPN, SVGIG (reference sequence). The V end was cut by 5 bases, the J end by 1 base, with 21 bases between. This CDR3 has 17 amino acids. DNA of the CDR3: TGTGCCTGGGCATGGACAATAGTCATTCCCAGCAATCAGCCCCAGCATTTT. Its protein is CAWAWTIVIPSNQPQHF.

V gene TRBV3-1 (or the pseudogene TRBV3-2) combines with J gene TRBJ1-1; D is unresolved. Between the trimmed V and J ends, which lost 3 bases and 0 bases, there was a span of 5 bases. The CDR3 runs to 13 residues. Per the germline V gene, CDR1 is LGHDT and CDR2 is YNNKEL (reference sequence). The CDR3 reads CASSQGMNTEAFF. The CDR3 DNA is TGTGCCAGCAGCCAGGGCATGAACACTGAAGCTTTCTTT.

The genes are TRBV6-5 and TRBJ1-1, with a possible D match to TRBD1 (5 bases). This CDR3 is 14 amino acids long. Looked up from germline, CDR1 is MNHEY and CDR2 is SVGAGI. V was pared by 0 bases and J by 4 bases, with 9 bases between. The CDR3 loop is CASSYSMGPTEAFF. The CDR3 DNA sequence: TGTGCCAGCAGTTACTCGATGGGGCCCACTGAAGCTTTCTTT.

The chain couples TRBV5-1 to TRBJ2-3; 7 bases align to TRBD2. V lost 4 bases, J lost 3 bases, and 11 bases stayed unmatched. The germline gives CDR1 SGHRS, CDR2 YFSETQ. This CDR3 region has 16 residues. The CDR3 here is CASSRGGTITTDTQYF. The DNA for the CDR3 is TGCGCCAGCAGCAGGGGCGGGACTATCACAACAGATACGCAGTATTTT.

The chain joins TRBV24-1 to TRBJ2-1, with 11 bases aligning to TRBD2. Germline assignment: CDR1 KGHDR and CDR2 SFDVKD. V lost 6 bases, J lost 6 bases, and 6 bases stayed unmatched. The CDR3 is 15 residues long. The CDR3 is CATSPRLAGGNEQFF. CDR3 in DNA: TGTGCCACCAGTCCCCGGCTAGCGGGGGGCAATGAGCAGTTCTTC.

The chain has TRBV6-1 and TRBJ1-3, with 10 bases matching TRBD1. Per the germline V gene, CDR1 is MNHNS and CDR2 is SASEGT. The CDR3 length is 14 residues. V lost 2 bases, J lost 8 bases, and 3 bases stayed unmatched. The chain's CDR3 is CASSEMGQGYTIYF. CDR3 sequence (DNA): TGTGCCAGCAGTGAAATGGGACAGGGGTACACCATATATTTT.

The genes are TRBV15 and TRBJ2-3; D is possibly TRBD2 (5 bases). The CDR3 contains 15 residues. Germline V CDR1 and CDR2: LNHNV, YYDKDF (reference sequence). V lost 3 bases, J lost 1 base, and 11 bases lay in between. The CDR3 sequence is CATSSPSGGTDTQYF. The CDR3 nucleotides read TGTGCCACCAGCAGTCCCAGCGGCGGCACAGATACGCAGTATTTT.

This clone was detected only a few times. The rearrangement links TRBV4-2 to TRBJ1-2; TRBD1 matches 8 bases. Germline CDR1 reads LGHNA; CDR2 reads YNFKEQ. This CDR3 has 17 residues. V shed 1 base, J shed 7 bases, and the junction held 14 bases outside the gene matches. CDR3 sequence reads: CASSQGGDRPRLGGYTF. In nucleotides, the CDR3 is TGTGCCAGCAGCCAAGGAGGGGACAGGCCCCGACTAGGTGGCTACACCTTC.

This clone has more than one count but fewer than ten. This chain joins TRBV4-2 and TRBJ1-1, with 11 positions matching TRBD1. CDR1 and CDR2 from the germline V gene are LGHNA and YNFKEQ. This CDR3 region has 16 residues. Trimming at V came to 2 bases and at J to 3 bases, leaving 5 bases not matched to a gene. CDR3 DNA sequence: TGTGCCAGCAGCCAAAGGACAGGGGGCAGGGACACTGAAGCTTTCTTT. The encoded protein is CASSQRTGGRDTEAFF.

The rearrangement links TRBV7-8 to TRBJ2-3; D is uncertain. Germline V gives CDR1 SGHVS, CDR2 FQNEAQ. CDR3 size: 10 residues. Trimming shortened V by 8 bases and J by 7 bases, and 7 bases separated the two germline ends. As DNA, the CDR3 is TGTGCCAGCGGCGGCCATACGCAGTATTTT. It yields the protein CASGGHTQYF.

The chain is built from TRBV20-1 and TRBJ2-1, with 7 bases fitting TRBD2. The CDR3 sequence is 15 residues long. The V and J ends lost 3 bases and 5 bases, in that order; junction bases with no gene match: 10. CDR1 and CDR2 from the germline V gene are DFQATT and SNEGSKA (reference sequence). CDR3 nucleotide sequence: TGCAGTGCTAGTAAAGGAGCGGGGAGACACAATGAGCAGTTCTTC. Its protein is CSASKGAGRHNEQFF.

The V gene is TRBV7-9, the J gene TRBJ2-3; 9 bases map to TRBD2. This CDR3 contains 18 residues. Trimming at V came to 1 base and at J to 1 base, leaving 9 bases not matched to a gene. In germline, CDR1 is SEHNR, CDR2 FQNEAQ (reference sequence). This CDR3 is CASSLGLSPSGGTDTQYF. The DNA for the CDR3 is TGTGCCAGCAGCTTAGGATTATCGCCTAGCGGGGGCACAGATACGCAGTATTTT.

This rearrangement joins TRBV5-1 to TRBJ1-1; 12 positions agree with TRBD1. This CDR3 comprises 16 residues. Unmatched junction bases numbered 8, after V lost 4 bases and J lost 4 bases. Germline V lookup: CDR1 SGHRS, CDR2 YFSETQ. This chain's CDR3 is CASSKGQGARGTEAFF. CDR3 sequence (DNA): TGCGCCAGCAGCAAGGGACAGGGGGCGCGGGGCACTGAAGCTTTCTTT.